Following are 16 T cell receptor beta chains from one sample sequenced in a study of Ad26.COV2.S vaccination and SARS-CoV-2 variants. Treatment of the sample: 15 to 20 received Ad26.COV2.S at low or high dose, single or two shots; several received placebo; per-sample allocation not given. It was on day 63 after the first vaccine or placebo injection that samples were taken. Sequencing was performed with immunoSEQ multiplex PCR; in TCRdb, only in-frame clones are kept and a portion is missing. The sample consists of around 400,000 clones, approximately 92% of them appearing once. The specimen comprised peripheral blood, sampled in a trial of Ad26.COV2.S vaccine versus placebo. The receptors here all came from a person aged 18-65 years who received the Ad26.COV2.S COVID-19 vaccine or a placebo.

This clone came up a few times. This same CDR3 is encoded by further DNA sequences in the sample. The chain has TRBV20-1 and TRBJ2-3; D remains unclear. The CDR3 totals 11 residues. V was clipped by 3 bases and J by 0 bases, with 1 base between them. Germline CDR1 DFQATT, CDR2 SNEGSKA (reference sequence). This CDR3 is CSASSTDTQYF. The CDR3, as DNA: TGCAGTGCTAGTAGCACAGATACGCAGTATTTT.

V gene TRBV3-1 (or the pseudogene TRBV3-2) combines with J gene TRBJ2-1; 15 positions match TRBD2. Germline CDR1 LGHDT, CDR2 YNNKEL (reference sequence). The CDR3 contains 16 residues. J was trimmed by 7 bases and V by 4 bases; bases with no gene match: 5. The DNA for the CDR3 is TGTGCCAGCAGCCGGCCCGGGACTAGCGGGAGGAATGAGCAGTTCTTC. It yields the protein CASSRPGTSGRNEQFF.

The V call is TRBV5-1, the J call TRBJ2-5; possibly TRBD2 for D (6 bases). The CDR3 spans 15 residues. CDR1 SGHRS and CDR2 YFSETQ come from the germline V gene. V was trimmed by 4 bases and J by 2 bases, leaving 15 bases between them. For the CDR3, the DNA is TGCGCCAGCAGCATATTAGCGGCCACACAAGAGACCCAGTACTTC. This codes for CASSILAATQETQYF.

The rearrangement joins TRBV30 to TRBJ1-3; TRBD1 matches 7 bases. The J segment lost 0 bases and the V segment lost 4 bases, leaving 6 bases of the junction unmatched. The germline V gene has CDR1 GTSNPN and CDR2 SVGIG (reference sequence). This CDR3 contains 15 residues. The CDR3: CAWNRGQSSGNTIYF. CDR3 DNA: TGTGCCTGGAACAGGGGACAGAGCTCTGGAAACACCATATATTTT.

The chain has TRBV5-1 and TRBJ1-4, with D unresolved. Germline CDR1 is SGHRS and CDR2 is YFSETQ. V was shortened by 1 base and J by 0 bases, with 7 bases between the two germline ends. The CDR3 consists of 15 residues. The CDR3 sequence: CASSLMGTTNEKLFF. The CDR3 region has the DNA TGCGCCAGCAGCTTGATGGGGACAACTAATGAAAAACTGTTTTTT.

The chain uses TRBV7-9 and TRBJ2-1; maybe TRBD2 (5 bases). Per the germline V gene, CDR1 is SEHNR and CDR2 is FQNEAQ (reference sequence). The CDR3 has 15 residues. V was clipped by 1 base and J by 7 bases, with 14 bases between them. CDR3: CASSLGGAGQNEQFF. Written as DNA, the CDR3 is TGTGCCAGCAGCTTAGGGGGAGCAGGCCAAAATGAGCAGTTCTTC.

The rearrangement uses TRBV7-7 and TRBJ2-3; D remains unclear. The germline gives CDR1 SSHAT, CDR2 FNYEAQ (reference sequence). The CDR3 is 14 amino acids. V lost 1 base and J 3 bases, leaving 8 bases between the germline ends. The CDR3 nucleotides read TGTGCCAGCAGCTTAGGGTCAAATACAGATACGCAGTATTTT. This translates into CASSLGSNTDTQYF.

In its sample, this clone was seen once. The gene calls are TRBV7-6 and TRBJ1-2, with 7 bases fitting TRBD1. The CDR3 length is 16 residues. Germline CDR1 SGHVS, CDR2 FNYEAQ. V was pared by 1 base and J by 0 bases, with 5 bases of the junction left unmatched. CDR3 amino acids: CASSLEPGGANYGYTF. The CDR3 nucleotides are TGTGCCAGCAGCTTAGAGCCAGGGGGAGCTAACTATGGCTACACCTTC. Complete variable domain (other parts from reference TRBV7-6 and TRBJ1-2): GAGVSQSPRYKVTKRGQDVALRCDPISGHVSLYWYRQALGQGPEFLTYFNYEAQQDKSGLPNDRFSAERPEGSISTLTIQRTEQRDSAMYRCASSLEPGGANYGYTFGSGTRLTVV.

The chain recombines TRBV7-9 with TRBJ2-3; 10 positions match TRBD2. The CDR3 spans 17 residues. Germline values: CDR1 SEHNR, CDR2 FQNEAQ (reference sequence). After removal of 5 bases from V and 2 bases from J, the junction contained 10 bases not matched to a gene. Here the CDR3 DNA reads TGTGCCAGCAGCCCTAGAAGCGGGAGGGGGGCCACAGATACGCAGTATTTT. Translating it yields CASSPRSGRGATDTQYF.

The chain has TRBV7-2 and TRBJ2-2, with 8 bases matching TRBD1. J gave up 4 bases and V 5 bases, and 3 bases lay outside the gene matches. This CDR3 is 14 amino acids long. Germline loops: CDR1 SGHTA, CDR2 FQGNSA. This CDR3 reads CASSRDRLTGELFF. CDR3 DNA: TGTGCCAGCAGCCGGGACAGGCTCACCGGGGAGCTGTTTTTT.

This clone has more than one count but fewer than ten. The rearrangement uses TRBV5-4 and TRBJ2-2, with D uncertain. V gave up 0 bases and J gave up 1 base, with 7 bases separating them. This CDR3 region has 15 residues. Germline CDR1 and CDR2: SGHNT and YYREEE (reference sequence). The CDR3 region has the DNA TGTGCCAGCAGCTTGGGTCAGGTGAACACCGGGGAGCTGTTTTTT. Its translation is CASSLGQVNTGELFF. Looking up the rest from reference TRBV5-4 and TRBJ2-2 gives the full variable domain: ETGVTQSPTHLIKTRGQQVTLRCSSQSGHNTVSWYQQALGQGPQFIFQYYREEENGRGNFPPRFSGLQFPNYSSELNVNALELDDSALYLCASSLGQVNTGELFFGEGSRLTVL.

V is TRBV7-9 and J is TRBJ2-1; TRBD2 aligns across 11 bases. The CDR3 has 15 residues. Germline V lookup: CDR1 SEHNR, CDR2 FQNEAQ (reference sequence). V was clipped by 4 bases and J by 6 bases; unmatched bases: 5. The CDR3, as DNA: TGTGCCAGCAGCTCGACTAGCGGGATGCTCAATGAGCAGTTCTTC. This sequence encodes CASSSTSGMLNEQFF.

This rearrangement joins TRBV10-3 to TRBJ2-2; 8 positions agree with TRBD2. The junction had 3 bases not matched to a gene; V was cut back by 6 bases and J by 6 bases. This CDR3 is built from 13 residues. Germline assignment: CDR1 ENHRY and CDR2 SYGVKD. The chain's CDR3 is CAIRAGEAGELFF. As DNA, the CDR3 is TGTGCCATCAGAGCGGGAGAGGCCGGGGAGCTGTTTTTT.

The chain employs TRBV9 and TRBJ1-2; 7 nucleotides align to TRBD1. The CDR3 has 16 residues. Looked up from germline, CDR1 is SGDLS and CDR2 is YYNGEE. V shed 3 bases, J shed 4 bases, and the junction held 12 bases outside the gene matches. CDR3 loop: CASSEGSRGRTYGYTF. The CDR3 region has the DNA TGTGCCAGCAGCGAGGGCTCGAGGGGGCGGACCTATGGCTACACCTTC.

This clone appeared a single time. The CDR3 DNA reads as TGTGCCAGCTCACCACCGAGGGGGGGCGGGAACACTGAAGCTTTCTTT. Residues: CASSPPRGGGNTEAFF. The chain combines TRBV18 with TRBJ1-1; possibly TRBD1 for D (6 bases). With 0 bases removed from V and 1 base from J, the gap between germline ends came to 12 bases. Germline V gene lookup returns CDR1 KGHSH and CDR2 LQKENI. The CDR3 contains 16 residues.

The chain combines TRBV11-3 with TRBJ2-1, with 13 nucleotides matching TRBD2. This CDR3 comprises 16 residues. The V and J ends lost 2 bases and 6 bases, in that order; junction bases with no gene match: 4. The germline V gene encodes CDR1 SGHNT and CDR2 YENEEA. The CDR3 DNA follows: TGTGCCAGCAGCTTACGGACTAGCGGGAGTATCAATGAGCAGTTCTTC. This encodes CASSLRTSGSINEQFF. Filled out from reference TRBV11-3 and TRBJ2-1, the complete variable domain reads EAGVVQSPRYKIIEKKQPVAFWCNPISGHNTLYWYLQNLGQGPELLIRYENEEAVDDSQLPKDRFSAERLKGVDSTLKIQPAELGDSAVYLCASSLRTSGSINEQFFGPGTRLTVL.